This T cell receptor beta chain was profiled in a study of Ad26.COV2.S vaccination and SARS-CoV-2 variants. Across the study: Ad26.COV2.S, an intramuscular injection, was given once or twice 56 days apart.

The treatment was: some 19 received Ad26.COV2.S at low or high dose, single or two shots; several received placebo; per-sample allocation not given. At day 63 after the first vaccine or placebo injection, samples were drawn. Clones were read by immunoSEQ multiplex PCR, and TCRdb kept only the in-frame ones, dropping some. Altogether around 350,000 clones are present, roughly 85% being singletons, with the ten largest covering roughly 3.5%. The study, taken as a whole, reports: Vaccine and placebo recipients had similar non-spike TCR breadth.

Germline-derived CDR1 and CDR2 are MNHEY and SVGAGI. Between the trimmed V and J ends, which lost 8 bases and 5 bases, there was a span of 18 bases. The CDR3 has 15 amino acids. About this clone: What it binds is not known.

The sample here was peripheral blood, taken in a trial of Ad26.COV2.S vaccine versus placebo. The sequence was obtained from a person between 18 and 60 years old who received the Ad26.COV2.S COVID-19 vaccine or a placebo. The chain recombines TRBV6-5 with TRBJ1-4; the D is unclear. The DNA for the CDR3 is TGTGCCAGCGGATCGATGGGGTGGGAGAATGAAAAACTGTTTTTT. Its translation is CASGSMGWENEKLFF.